One and the same sample provided the 7 T cell receptor beta chains below, sequenced in a study of T-cell reconstitution after alpha-beta-depleted transplantation in children listed by TCRdb under 2016. This specimen's treatment or condition label, interpreted: allogeneic hematopoietic cell transplantation with graft depleted of TCRalphabeta T cells and CD19 B cells. Library generation was performed with PCR. Sequencing used an Illumina HiSeq 2500. To normalize quantification of the TCRbeta repertoire, the TCR libraries were built with molecular barcoding that relied on unique molecular identifiers. TCRdb applied fastp at Q25 and MiXCR to the public reads, then kept only in-frame beta chains. Each CDR3 protein gets just one entry, which takes the most common genes and DNA from the rows behind it. The table for this sample lists 670,000 or so distinct CDR3 sequences; roughly 14% of them were counted only once. The ten largest account for about 0.79% of the sample.

This specimen consisted of PBMCs, obtained before TCRalphabeta/CD19-depleted stem cell transplant. The source of these receptors is a girl aged 2-9 years with congenital amegakaryocytic thrombocytopenia, due to receive a stem cell transplant.

V gene TRBV2 combines with J gene TRBJ2-3; 8 nucleotides agree with TRBD2. The CDR3 has 14 residues. The junction had 9 bases not matched to a gene; V was cut back by 11 bases and J by 2 bases. Germline CDR1 and CDR2: SNHLY and FYNNEI. This chain's CDR3 is CAAGGVTATDTQYF. The CDR3, as DNA: TGTGCCGCCGGGGGGGTGACAGCCACAGATACGCAGTATTTT. Complete variable domain (other parts from reference TRBV2 and TRBJ2-3): EPEVTQTPSHQVTQMGQEVILRCVPISNHLYFYWYRQILGQKVEFLVSFYNNEISEKSEIFDDQFSVERPDGSNFTLKIRSTKLEDSAMYFCAAGGVTATDTQYFGPGTRLTVL.

A single count supports this clonotype. The chain has TRBV5-1 and TRBJ1-1; maybe TRBD1 (6 bases). There are 16 residues in the CDR3. The V and J ends lost 5 bases and 0 bases respectively, with 17 bases between them. CDR1 is SGHRS and CDR2 is YFSETQ in the germline V gene. The CDR3: CASSRDGQPLNTEAFF. CDR3 bases: TGCGCCAGCAGTCGTGACGGACAGCCCCTGAACACTGAAGCTTTCTTT.

The chain is built from TRBV21-1 and TRBJ2-7; TRBD1 is the table's D call and was not checked against the DNA. TRBV21-1 is a pseudogene. This CDR3 is built from 15 residues. The chain's CDR3 is CASSKDQGASDEQYF. CDR3 nucleotides: TGTGCCAGCAGCAAAGATCAGGGGGCTAGTGACGAGCAGTACTTC.

This clonotype was seen more than once but under ten times. The CDR3 loop reads CSARSRLAYDPEQFF. In DNA, the CDR3 is TGCAGTGCTAGATCCAGACTAGCTTACGACCCTGAGCAGTTCTTC. The V and J genes are TRBV20-1 and TRBJ2-1; the match to TRBD2 covers 7 bases. V lost 2 bases and J lost 9; bases outside the gene matches: 13. In germline, CDR1 is DFQATT, CDR2 SNEGSKA (reference sequence). The CDR3 runs to 15 residues.

The chain carries TRBV3-1 and TRBJ2-4, with D possibly being TRBD2 (5 bases). The germline V gene has CDR1 LGHDT and CDR2 YNNKEL (reference sequence). The CDR3 loop spans 16 amino acids. V lost 0 bases, J lost 1 base, and 10 bases lay in between. The CDR3 loop is CASSQDMTTAKNIQYF. The CDR3 coding sequence is TGTGCCAGCAGCCAAGATATGACTACCGCCAAAAACATTCAGTACTTC.

This clonotype was seen a few times. The chain carries TRBV18 and TRBJ2-5, with D unresolved. This CDR3 has 14 residues. The V gene lost 3 bases and the J gene lost 4 bases, with 12 bases spanning the gap. Germline assignment: CDR1 KGHSH and CDR2 LQKENI. CDR3 sequence reads: CASSPGPQGETQYF. CDR3 DNA: TGTGCCAGCTCACCCGGGCCACAAGGAGAGACCCAGTACTTC.

The J gene is TRBJ2-1, the V gene TRBV10-1; D tentatively reads TRBD1 or TRBD2 (5 bases each). V lost 0 bases, J lost 0 bases, and 12 bases lay in between. The CDR3 sequence is 17 residues long. CDR1 and CDR2 (germline): WNHNN, SYGVQD (reference sequence). The CDR3 spells CASSESGLAASYNEQFF. CDR3 bases: TGCGCCAGCAGTGAGTCGGGGCTAGCAGCCTCCTACAATGAGCAGTTCTTC.